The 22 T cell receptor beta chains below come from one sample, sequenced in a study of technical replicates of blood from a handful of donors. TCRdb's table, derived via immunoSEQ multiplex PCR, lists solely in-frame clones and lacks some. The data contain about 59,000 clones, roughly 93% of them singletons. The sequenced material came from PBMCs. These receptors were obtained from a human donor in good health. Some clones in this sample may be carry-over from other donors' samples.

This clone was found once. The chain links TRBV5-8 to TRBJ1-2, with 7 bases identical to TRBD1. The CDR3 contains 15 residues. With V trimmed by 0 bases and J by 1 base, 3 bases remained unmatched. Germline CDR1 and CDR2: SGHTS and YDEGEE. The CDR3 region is CASSLGQGVNYGYTF. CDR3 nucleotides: TGTGCCAGCAGCTTGGGACAGGGTGTTAACTATGGCTACACCTTC. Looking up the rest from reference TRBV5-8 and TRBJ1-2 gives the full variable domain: EAGVTQSPTHLIKTRGQQATLRCSPISGHTSVYWYQQALGLGLQFLLWYDEGEERNRGNFPPRFSGRQFPNYSSELNVNALELEDSALYLCASSLGQGVNYGYTFGSGTRLTVV.

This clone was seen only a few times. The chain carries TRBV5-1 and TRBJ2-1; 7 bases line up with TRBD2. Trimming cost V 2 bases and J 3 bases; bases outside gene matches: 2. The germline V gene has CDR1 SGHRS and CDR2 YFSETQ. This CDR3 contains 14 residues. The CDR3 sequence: CASSFTGGYNEQFF. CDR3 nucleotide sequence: TGCGCCAGCAGCTTCACGGGGGGCTACAATGAGCAGTTCTTC.

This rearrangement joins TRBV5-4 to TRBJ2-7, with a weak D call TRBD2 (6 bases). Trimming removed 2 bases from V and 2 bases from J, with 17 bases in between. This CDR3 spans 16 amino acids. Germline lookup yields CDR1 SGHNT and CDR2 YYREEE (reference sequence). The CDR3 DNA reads TGTGCCAGCAGCTTCGGGGGTACTAATGCTCCCTACGAGCAGTACTTC. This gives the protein CASSFGGTNAPYEQYF.

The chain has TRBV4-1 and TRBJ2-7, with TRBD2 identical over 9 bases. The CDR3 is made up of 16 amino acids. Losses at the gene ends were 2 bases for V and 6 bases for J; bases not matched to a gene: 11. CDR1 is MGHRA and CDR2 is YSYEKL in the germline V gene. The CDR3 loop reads CASSQPLAGRLGEQYF. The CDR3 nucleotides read TGCGCCAGCAGCCAACCGCTAGCGGGGCGGCTCGGCGAGCAGTACTTC.

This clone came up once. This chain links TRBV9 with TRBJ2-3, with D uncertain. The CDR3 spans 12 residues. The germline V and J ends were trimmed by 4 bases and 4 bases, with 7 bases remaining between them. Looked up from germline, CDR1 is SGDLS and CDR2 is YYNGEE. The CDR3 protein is CASSPLADTQYF. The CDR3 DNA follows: TGTGCCAGCAGCCCTCTCGCAGATACGCAGTATTTT.

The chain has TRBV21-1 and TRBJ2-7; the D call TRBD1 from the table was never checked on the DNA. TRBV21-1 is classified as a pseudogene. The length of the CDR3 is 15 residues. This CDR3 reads CASSPTDRTSYEQYF. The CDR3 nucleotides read TGTGCCAGCAGCCCTACTGACAGGACGTCCTACGAGCAGTACTTC.

CDR3 sequence reads: CASGTGFEQYF. CDR3 bases: TGCGCCAGTGGGACAGGGTTCGAGCAGTACTTC. This chain uses TRBV5-1 with TRBJ2-7; 9 nucleotides agree with TRBD1. Trimming at V came to 8 bases and at J to 6 bases, leaving 3 bases not matched to a gene. The CDR3 has 11 residues. CDR1 is SGHRS and CDR2 is YFSETQ in the germline V gene. Drawing the rest from reference TRBV5-1 and TRBJ2-7, the complete variable domain is KAGVTQTPRYLIKTRGQQVTLSCSPISGHRSVSWYQQTPGQGLQFLFEYFSETQRNKGNFPGRFSGRQFSNSRSEMNVSTLELGDSALYLCASGTGFEQYFGPGTRLTVT.

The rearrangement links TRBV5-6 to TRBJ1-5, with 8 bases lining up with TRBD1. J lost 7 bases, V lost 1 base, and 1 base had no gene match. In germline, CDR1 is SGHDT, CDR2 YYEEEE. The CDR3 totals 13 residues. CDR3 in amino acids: CASSLSGGQPQHF. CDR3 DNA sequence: TGTGCCAGCAGCTTGTCAGGGGGCCAGCCCCAGCATTTT.

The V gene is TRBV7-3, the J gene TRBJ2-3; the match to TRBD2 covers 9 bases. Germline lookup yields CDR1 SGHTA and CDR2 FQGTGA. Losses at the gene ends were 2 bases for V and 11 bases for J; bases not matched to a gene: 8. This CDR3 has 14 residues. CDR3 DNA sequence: TGTGCCAGCAGCTTAGCGGGAGGGGAGTATGTGCAGTATTTT. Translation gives CASSLAGGEYVQYF.

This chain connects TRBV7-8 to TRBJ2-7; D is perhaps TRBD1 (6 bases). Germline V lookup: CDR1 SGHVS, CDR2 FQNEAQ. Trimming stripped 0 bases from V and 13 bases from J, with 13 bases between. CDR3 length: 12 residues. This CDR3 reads CASSLASTGTYF. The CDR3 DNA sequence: TGTGCCAGCAGCTTAGCGTCCACAGGGACATACTTC.

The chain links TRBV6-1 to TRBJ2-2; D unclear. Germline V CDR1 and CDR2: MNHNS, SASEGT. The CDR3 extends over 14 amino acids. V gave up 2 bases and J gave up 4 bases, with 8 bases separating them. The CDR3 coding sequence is TGTGCCAGCAGTGAACAACAGAGCACCGGGGAGCTGTTTTTT. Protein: CASSEQQSTGELFF.

The CDR3 is CASSGPGETQYF. DNA for the CDR3: TGCGCCAGCAGCGGGCCAGGAGAGACCCAGTACTTC. V is TRBV5-1 and J is TRBJ2-5; unclear D gene. With 4 bases removed from V and 4 bases from J, the gap between germline ends came to 8 bases. The CDR3 extends over 12 amino acids. CDR1 is SGHRS, CDR2 YFSETQ, per germline.

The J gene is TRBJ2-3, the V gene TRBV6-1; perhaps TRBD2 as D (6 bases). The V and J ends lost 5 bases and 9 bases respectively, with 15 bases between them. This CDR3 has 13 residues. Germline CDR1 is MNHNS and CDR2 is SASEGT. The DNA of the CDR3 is TGTGCCAGCAGTACATGGAGGGCCGACACGCAGTATTTT. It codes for CASSTWRADTQYF.

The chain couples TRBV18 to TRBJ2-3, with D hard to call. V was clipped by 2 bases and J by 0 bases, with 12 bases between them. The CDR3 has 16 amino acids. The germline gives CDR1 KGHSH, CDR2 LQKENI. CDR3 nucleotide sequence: TGTGCCAGCTCACCATCGCTCGTGACTAGCACAGATACGCAGTATTTT. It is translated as CASSPSLVTSTDTQYF.

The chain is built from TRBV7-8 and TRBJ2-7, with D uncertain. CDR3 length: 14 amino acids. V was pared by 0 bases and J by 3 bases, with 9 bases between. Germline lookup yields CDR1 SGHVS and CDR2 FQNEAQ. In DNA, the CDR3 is TGTGCCAGCAGCTTAGCGGATCTAGTCTACGAGCAGTACTTC. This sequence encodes CASSLADLVYEQYF.

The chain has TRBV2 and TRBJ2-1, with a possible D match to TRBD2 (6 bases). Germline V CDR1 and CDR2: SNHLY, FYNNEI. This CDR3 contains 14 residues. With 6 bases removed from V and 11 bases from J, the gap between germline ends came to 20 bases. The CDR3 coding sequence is TGTGCCAGCAGGGACCCCCGCCGCGGGGAAAAGCAGTTCTTC. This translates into CASRDPRRGEKQFF.

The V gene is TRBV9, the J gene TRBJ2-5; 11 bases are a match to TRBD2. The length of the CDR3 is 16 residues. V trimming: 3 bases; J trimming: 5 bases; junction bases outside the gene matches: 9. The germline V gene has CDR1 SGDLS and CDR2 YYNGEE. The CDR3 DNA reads TGTGCCAGCAGCGCCCCCCTAGCGGGGGGCAGGGAGACCCAGTACTTC. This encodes CASSAPLAGGRETQYF.

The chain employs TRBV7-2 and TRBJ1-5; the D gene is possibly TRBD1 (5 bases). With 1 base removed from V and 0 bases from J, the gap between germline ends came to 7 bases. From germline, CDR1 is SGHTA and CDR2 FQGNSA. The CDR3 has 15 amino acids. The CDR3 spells CASSLVGGSNQPQHF. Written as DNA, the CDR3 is TGTGCCAGCAGCTTAGTCGGGGGTAGCAATCAGCCCCAGCATTTT.

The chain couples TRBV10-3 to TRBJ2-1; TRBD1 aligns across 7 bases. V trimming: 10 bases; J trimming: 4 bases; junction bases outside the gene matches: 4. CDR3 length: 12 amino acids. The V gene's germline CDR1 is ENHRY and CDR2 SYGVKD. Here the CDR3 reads CASQTGYNEQFF. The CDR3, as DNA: TGTGCCAGCCAGACAGGGTACAATGAGCAGTTCTTC.

This CDR3 is CASSLQGTAGELFF. The CDR3 DNA reads TGTGCCAGCAGCTTACAGGGGACGGCCGGGGAGCTGTTTTTT. This rearrangement joins TRBV7-2 to TRBJ1-3; a weak D match, TRBD1 (6 bases). The J call may be faulty, since TRBJ2-2 better matches the DNA end. The CDR3 runs 14 residues. Germline V gives CDR1 SGHTA, CDR2 FQGNSA.

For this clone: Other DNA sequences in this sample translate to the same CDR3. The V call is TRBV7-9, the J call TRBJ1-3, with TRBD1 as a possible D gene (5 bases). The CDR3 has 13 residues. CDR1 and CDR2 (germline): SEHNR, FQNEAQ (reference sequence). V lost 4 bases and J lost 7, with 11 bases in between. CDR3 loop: CASSSRRGNTIYF. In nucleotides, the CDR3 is TGTGCCAGCAGCTCCCGAAGGGGTAACACCATATATTTT.

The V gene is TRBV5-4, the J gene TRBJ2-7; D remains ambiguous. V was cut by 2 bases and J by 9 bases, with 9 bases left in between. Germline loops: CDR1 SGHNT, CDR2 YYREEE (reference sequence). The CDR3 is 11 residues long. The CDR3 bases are TGTGCCAGCAGCTTTGGGCCAGTGCAGTACTTC. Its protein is CASSFGPVQYF.